This T cell receptor beta chain was retrieved from a study of vaccination and CD4 T cells after COVID-19. This clonotype turned up a few times. The antigen is unknown. Broader study findings: It was found that, in convalescent patients, 304 of 307 vaccine-specific clones were spike mono-reactive.

Treatment specified: approximately nine-day PBMC culture with coronavirus spike peptide pools or control peptides (ViraFEST assay). Before Alpha, Beta and Delta appeared in the US, convalescents tested positive (March–late 2020). CDR1 GTSNPN and CDR2 SVGIG come from the germline V gene (reference sequence). Trimming removed 1 base at V and 4 bases at J, with 11 bases between. This CDR3 spans 15 amino acids. Researchers used the Oncomine TCR Beta short-read assay to sequence DNA from cultured CD4+ T cells. TCRdb reprocessed the PCR reads via MiXCR and lists one record per CDR3 protein. The data contain 4,000 or so distinct CDR3 sequences, 20% to 25% of them singletons.

The rearrangement links TRBV30 to TRBJ1-6; tentative D call: TRBD1 (5 bases). This receptor was obtained from a human donor who had recovered from COVID-19. Sequenced: CD4+ T cells from blood, cultured in vitro. Here the CDR3 DNA reads TGTGCCTGGAGTGGGGACCCGAGGTATAATTCACCCCTCCACTTT. It yields the protein CAWSGDPRYNSPLHF.